One TCR beta chain is described in this entry. Its cognate antigen is unknown. The data originate from a study of neurological immune-mediated disorders. Time point here: technical triplicate 3. The unsorted libraries originated from 2 million PBMCs kept at -80 C. The V gene end was trimmed by 6 bases and the J gene end by 2 bases; junction bases not matched to a gene: 21. CDR1 and CDR2 from the germline V gene are LNHDA and SQIVND (reference sequence). CDR3 length: 20 amino acids. Template-switch 5'RACE cDNA synthesis added a 10-nucleotide unique molecular identifier. From 15-18 subjects, every sequencing run obtained over 170 million TCR-beta sequences. TCRdb re-called the 5' RACE reads with MiXCR, one entry per CDR3 protein. This table holds about 45,000 distinct CDR3 sequences, 20% to 25% found once. The study's findings and limits: Private repertoires in all groups were suggested by the finding that expanded clones across subjects shared no CDR3 amino acid sequences.

The rearrangement uses TRBV19 and TRBJ1-5, with TRBD1 matching over 8 bases. The sequenced material came from PBMCs. This clonotype was sampled from a man between 60 and 75 years old with HTLV-1-associated myelopathy (HAM/TSP). The CDR3 nucleotides read TGTGCCAGTAGACCGTCCGAGGGGAGGACAGGGACAGTTCGCAATCAGCCCCAGCATTTT. Amino acid sequence: CASRPSEGRTGTVRNQPQHF.